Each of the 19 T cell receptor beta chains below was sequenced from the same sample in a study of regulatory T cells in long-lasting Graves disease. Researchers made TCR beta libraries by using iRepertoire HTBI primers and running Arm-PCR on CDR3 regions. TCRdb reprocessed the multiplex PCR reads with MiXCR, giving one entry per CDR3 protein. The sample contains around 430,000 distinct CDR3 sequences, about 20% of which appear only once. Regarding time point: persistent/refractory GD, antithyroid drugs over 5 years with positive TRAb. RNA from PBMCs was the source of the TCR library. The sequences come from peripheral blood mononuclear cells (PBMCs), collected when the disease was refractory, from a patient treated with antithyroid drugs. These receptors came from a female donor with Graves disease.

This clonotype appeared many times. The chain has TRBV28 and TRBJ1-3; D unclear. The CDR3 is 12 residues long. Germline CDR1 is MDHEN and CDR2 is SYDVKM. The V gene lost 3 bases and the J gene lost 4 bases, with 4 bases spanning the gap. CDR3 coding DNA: TGTGCCAGCAGTTTTAGGGGAAACACCATATATTTT. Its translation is CASSFRGNTIYF. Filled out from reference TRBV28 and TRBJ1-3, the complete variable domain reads DVKVTQSSRYLVKRTGEKVFLECVQDMDHENMFWYRQDPGLGLRLIYFSYDVKMKEKGDIPEGYSVSREKKERFSLILESASTNQTSMYLCASSFRGNTIYFGEGSWLTVV.

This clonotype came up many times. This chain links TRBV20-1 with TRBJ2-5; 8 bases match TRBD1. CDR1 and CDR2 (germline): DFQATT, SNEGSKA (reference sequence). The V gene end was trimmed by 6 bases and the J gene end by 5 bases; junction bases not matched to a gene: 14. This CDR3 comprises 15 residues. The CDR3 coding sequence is TGCAGTGCATCGAGGACAGGGAGTGGGAGGGAGACCCAGTACTTC. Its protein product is CSASRTGSGRETQYF.

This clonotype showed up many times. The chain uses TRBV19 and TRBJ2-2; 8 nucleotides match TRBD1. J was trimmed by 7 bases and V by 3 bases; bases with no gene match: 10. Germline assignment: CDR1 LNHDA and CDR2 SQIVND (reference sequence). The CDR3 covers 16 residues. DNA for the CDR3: TGTGCCAGTAGTATGAGAGGGACAGGCGGGTTCGGGGAGCTGTTTTTT. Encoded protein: CASSMRGTGGFGELFF.

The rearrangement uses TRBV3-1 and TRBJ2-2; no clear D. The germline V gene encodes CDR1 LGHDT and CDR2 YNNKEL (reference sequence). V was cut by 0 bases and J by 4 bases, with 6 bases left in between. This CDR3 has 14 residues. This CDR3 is CASSQEIPTGELFF. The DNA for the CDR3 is TGTGCCAGCAGCCAAGAGATACCCACCGGGGAGCTGTTTTTT. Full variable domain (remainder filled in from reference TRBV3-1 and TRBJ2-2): DTAVSQTPKYLVTQMGNDKSIKCEQNLGHDTMYWYKQDSKKFLKIMFSYNNKELIINETVPNRFSPKSPDKAHLNLHINSLELGDSAVYFCASSQEIPTGELFFGEGSRLTVL.

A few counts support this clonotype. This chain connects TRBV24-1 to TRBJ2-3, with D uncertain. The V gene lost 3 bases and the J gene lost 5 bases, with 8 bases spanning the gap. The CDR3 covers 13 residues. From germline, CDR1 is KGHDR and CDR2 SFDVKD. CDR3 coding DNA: TGTGCCACCAGTGATCCCACACAAGATACGCAGTATTTT. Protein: CATSDPTQDTQYF.

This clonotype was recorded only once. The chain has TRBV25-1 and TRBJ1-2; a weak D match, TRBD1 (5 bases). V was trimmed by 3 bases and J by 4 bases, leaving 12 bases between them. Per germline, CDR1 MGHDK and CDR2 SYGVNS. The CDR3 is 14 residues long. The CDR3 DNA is TGTGCCAGCAGTGATCTCCGGGACCGCTATGGCTACACCTTC. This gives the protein CASSDLRDRYGYTF.

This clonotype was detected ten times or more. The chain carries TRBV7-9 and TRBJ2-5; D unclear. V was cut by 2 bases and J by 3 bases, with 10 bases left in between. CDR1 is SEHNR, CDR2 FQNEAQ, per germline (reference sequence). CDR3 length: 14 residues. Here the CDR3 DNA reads TGTGCCAGCAGCTTACCAGATGGTGAAGAGACCCAGTACTTC. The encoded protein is CASSLPDGEETQYF.

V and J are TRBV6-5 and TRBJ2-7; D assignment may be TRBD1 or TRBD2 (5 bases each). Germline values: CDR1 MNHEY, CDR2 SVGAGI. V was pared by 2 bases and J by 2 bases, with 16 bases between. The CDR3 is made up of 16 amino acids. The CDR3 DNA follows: TGTGCCAGCAGTTACGCCCCGGGACCCAGTACCTACGAGCAGTACTTC. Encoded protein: CASSYAPGPSTYEQYF.

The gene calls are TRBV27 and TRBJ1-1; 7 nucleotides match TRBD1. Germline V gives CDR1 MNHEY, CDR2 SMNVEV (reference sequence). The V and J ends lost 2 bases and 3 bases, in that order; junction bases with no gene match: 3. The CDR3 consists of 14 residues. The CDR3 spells CASSLDRDYTEAFF. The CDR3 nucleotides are TGTGCCAGCAGTTTAGACAGGGATTACACTGAAGCTTTCTTT.

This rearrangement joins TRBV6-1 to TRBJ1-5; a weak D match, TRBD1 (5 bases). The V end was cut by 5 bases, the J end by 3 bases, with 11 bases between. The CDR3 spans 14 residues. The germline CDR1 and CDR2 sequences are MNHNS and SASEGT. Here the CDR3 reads CASSRGVNNQPQHF. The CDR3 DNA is TGTGCCAGCAGTCGAGGGGTGAACAATCAGCCCCAGCATTTT.

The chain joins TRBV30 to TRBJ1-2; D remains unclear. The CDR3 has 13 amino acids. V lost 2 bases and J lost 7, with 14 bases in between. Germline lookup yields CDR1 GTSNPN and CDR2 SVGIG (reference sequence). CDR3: CAWSSGPTRGYTF. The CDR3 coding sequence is TGTGCCTGGAGTTCGGGCCCGACCCGTGGCTACACCTTC.

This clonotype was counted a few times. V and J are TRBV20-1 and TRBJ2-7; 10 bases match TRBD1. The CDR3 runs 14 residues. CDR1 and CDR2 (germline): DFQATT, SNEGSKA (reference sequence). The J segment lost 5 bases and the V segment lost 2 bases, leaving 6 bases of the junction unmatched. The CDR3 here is CSARMGQGSDEQYF. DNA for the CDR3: TGCAGTGCTAGAATGGGACAGGGGTCTGACGAGCAGTACTTC.

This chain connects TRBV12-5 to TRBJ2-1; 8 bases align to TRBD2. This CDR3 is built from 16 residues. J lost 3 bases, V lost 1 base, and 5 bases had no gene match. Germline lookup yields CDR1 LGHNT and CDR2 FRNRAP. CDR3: CASGLEGREVYNEQFF. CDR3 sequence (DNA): TGTGCTAGTGGTTTGGAGGGGCGGGAGGTCTACAATGAGCAGTTCTTC.

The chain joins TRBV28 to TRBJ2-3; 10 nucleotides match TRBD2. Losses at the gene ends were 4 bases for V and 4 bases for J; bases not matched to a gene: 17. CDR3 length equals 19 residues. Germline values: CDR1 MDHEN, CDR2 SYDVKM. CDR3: CASSYGWVRLAGASDTQYF. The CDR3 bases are TGTGCCAGCAGTTATGGGTGGGTGAGGCTAGCGGGGGCATCAGATACGCAGTATTTT.

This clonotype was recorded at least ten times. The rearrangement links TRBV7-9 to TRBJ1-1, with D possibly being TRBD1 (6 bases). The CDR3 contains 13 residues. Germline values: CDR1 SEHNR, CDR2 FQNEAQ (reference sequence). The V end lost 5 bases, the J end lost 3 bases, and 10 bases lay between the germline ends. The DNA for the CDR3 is TGTGCCAGCAGCCCCGGGGGGCACACTGAAGCTTTCTTT. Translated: CASSPGGHTEAFF.

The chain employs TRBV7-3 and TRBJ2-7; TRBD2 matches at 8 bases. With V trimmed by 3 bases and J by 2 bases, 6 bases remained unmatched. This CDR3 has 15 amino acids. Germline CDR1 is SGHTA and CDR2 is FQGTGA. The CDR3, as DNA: TGTGCCAGCAGCTTCCCCGGGAGGGAGACCTACGAGCAGTACTTC. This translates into CASSFPGRETYEQYF.

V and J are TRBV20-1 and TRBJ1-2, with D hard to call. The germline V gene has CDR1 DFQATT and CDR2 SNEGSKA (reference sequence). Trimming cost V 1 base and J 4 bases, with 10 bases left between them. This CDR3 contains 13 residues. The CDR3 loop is CSARGDSFYGYTF. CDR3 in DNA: TGCAGTGCTAGAGGTGACTCGTTCTATGGCTACACCTTC.

DNA of the CDR3: TGTGCCAGCAGCTTTACCAATTCTGCCCCGGCTGAAGCTTTCTTT. Translating it yields CASSFTNSAPAEAFF. The chain recombines TRBV11-3 with TRBJ1-1; D is uncertain. The CDR3 is 15 residues long. Trimming stripped 3 bases from V and 6 bases from J, with 17 bases between. Germline-derived CDR1 and CDR2 are SGHNT and YENEEA.

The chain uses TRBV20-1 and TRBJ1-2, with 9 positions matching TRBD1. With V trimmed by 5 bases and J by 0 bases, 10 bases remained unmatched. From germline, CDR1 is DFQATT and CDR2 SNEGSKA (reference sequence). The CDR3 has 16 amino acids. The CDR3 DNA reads TGCAGTGCTGGATCCCCGGGACAGGGACCTAACTATGGCTACACCTTC. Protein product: CSAGSPGQGPNYGYTF.